Given below is one T cell receptor (beta chain) in context. Assay used: immunoSEQ multiplex PCR; TCRdb lists only in-frame clones, some missing. The sample lists about 240,000 clones, about 86% occurring once. Germline V lookup: CDR1 LGHDT, CDR2 YNNKEL (reference sequence). The junction had 1 base not matched to a gene; V was cut back by 4 bases and J by 5 bases. The CDR3 has 13 amino acids. These data originate in a study of blood T cell repertoires in COVID-19. Whole-study context: Acute-phase and convalescent COVID-19 samples originated in the United States, Italy and Spain. Nucleic acid was either cDNA or gDNA, and it came from T cells, B-cell-depleted T cells, or PBMCs.

Categorization into cohorts depended on clinical history that participants reported. The sequence was obtained from a woman aged 40 to 50 with acute COVID-19. The specimen was PBMCs or T cells enriched from blood (not recorded which). This chain connects TRBV3-1 (or the pseudogene TRBV3-2) to TRBJ1-1; 10 bases fit TRBD1. The CDR3: CASSRQGATEAFF. In DNA form, the CDR3 reads TGTGCCAGCAGCCGACAGGGGGCTACTGAAGCTTTCTTT.